Here is one T cell receptor (beta chain) with its context. The antigen remains undetermined. This sample was taken from a study of CD8 T cells in ankylosing spondylitis. Study outcomes and limitations: Existing reports had already noted some motif variants in reactive arthritis synovial fluid and blood.

CDR3 length: 13 amino acids. Germline CDR1 MNHEY, CDR2 SMNVEV (reference sequence). Trimming shortened V by 0 bases and J by 2 bases, and 5 bases separated the two germline ends. By quantitative 5'-RACE with molecular barcodes, the TCR beta libraries were made. TCRdb processed the 5' RACE reads anew with MiXCR; each CDR3 protein has one entry. Here the sample spans about 160,000 distinct CDR3 sequences, about 42% being singletons. The clonotype comes from a male donor with ankylosing spondylitis. This sequence joins TRBV27 and TRBJ2-7, with D unclear. Sequences were obtained from synovial fluid, either unsorted or a sorted T cell fraction (not recorded which). The CDR3 DNA sequence: TGTGCCAGCAGTTTATCTTGGCCCTACGAGCAGTACTTC. Its translation is CASSLSWPYEQYF.